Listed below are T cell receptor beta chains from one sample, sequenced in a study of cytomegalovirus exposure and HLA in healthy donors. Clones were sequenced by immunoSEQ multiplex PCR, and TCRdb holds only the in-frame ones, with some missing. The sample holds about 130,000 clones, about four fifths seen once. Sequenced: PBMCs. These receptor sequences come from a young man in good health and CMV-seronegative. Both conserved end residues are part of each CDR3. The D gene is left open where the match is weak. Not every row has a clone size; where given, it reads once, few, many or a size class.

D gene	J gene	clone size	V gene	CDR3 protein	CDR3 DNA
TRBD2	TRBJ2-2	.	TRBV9	CASSVSGLAGGPPTGELFF	TGTGCCAGCAGCGTATCAGGACTAGCGGGAGGGCCCCCCACCGGGGAGCTGTTTTTT
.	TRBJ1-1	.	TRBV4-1	CASSQAQSRHTEAFF	TGCGCCAGCAGCCAAGCACAGTCTCGTCACACTGAAGCTTTCTTT
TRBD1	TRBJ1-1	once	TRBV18	CASSPQGAVNTEAFF	TGTGCCAGCTCACCTCAGGGGGCGGTAAACACTGAAGCTTTCTTT
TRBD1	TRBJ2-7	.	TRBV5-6	CASSHRDRGYEQYF	TGTGCCAGCAGCCACCGAGACAGGGGCTACGAGCAGTACTTC
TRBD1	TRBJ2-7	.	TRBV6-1	CASSEGDRGEQYF	TGTGCCAGCAGTGAAGGAGACAGGGGCGAGCAGTACTTC
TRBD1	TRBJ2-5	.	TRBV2	CASSLEQGAQETQYF	TGTGCCAGCAGTTTGGAACAGGGGGCCCAAGAGACCCAGTACTTC
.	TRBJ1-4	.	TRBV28	CASSLVGGGAGEKLFF	TGTGCCAGCAGTTTAGTTGGCGGGGGGGCCGGGGAAAAACTGTTTTTT
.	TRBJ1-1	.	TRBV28	CASSLVPMNTEAFF	TGTGCCAGCAGTTTAGTGCCTATGAACACTGAAGCTTTCTTT
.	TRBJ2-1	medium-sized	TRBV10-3	CAIGGPSRADYNEQFF	TGTGCCATCGGAGGACCCTCTCGGGCGGACTACAATGAGCAGTTCTTC
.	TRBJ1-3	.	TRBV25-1	CASSDFGNTIYF	TGTGCCAGCAGTGACTTCGGAAACACCATATATTTT
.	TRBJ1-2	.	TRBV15	CATSRDLNRVNYGYTF	TGTGCCACCAGCAGAGATTTGAACAGGGTCAACTATGGCTACACCTTC
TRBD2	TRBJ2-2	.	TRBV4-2	CASSQRAGGDTGELFF	TGTGCCAGCAGCCAACGAGCGGGGGGAGACACCGGGGAGCTGTTTTTT